The present T cell receptor beta chain was sequenced within a study of molecular identifiers for immune sequencing clone quantification. This clonotype was observed a few times. Naive CD8 T cells underwent sorting with the CD8+CD4-CCR7+CD45RA+ definition. TCRdb reprocessed the PCR reads with MiXCR, giving one entry per CDR3 protein. Altogether some 88,000 distinct CDR3 sequences are present, under 25% being singletons, with the ten largest covering 1% to 1.2%. The clonotype comes from a human donor in good health. Some libraries in this study had Jurkat cell RNA spiked in. The specimen was naive CD8+ T cells from blood, with Jurkat cell RNA spiked in. Subset: FACS-sorted CD8+CD4-CCR7+CD45RA+ naive T cells.

The CDR3 sequence is CSAGTSLPGELFF. The CDR3 DNA sequence: TGCAGTGCAGGCACCAGTCTGCCCGGGGAGCTGTTTTTT. The V call is TRBV20-1, the J call TRBJ2-2; D not certain. Germline V gives CDR1 DFQATT, CDR2 SNEGSKA (reference sequence). This CDR3 has 13 residues. V was cut by 6 bases and J by 6 bases, with 14 bases left in between.